The sequence of this T cell receptor beta chain was determined in a study of blood T cell repertoires in COVID-19. As for the study in general: The study drew acute and convalescent COVID-19 samples from the United States, Italy and Spain. Sample material is recorded as cDNA or gDNA derived from T cells, B-cell-depleted T cells, or PBMCs.

Assay: immunoSEQ multiplex PCR; the TCRdb copy retains only in-frame clones and omits some. The sample includes approximately 280,000 clones, 89% of them seen just once. CDR1 is SGHRS and CDR2 is YFSETQ in the germline V gene. With 4 bases clipped from V and 1 base from J, the junction kept 5 bases outside the gene matches. CDR3 length: 15 amino acids. The sample was peripheral blood. This chain joins TRBV5-1 and TRBJ1-3, with 7 nucleotides matching TRBD1. The source is a woman aged 55-70 years with acute or convalescent COVID-19. The CDR3 DNA reads TGCGCCAGCAGCCGGGGACAGCAGTCTGGAAACACCATATATTTT. Translating it yields CASSRGQQSGNTIYF.